This T cell receptor beta chain is from a study of shared clonotypes between healthy human individuals. In the study overall: Three plates were used per donor for CD4 naive, three for CD4 memory, two for CD8 naive and one for CD8 memory.

Study-level results: Relative to clonotypes present in all four donors, those not shared had lower generation probabilities. Shared clonotypes: 4.5% to 5% naive CD4, around 4% naive CD8, around 2.2% memory CD4, approximately 0.37% memory CD8.

Using immunoSEQ multiplex PCR, the repertoire was profiled, and TCRdb retains in-frame clones only, with some absent. Of about 1 million clones listed, more than 60% are singletons. Comments on this clone: Antigen: not known.

Splitting the CD4+ cells yielded a CD45RA+ naive subset and a CD45RA-negative memory subset. This TCR derives from a man aged 18-30 years in good health. Sequencing was done on a sample of memory CD4+ T cells sorted from blood. The subset denotes: CD45RA-negative fraction.

CDR3 bases: TGTGCCAGCTCACCCGCCGGTGGAGTCTCCTACGAGCAGTACTTC. Protein sequence: CASSPAGGVSYEQYF. V and J are TRBV18 and TRBJ2-7; D remains unclear. The germline CDR1 and CDR2 sequences are KGHSH and LQKENI. The CDR3 sequence is 15 residues long. Trimming stripped 3 bases from V and 0 bases from J, with 12 bases between.